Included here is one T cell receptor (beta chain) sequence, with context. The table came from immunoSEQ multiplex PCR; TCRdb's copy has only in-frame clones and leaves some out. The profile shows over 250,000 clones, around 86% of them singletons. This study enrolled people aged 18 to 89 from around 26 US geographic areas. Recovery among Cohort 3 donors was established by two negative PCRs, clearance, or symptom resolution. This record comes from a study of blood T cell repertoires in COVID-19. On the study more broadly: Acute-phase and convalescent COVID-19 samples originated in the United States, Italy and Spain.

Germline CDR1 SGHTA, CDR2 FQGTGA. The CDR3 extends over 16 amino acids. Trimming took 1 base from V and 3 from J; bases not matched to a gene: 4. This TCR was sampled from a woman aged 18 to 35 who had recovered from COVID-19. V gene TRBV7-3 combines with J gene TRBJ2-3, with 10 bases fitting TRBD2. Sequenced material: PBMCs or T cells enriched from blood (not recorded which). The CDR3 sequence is CASSLNPSGSTDTQYF. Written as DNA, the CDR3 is TGTGCCAGCAGCTTAAACCCTAGCGGGAGTACAGATACGCAGTATTTT.